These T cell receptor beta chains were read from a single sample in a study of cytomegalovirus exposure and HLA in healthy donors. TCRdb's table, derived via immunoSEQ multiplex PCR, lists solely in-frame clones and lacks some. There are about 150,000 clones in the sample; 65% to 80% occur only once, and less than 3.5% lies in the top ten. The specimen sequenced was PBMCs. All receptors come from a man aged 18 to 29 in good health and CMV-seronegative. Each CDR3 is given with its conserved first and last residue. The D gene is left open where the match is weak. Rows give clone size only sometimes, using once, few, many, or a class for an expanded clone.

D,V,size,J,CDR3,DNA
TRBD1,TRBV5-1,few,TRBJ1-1,CASSLGDRQRTEAFF,TGCGCCAGCAGCTTAGGGGACAGGCAGCGCACTGAAGCTTTCTTT
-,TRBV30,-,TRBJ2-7,CAWSVIRGASYEQYF,TGTGCCTGGAGTGTAATTCGGGGGGCATCCTACGAGCAGTACTTC
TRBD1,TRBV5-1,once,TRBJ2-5,CASSLQGEETQYF,TGCGCCAGCAGCTTACAGGGGGAAGAGACCCAGTACTTC
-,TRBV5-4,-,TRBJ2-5,CASSLSPGVPQETQYF,TGTGCCAGCAGCTTGAGCCCAGGGGTTCCTCAAGAGACCCAGTACTTC
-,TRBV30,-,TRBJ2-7,CAWSGRGSYEQYF,TGTGCCTGGAGTGGGAGGGGTTCCTACGAGCAGTACTTC
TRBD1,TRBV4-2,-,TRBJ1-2,CASSQKGQAQLSGYTF,TGTGCCAGCAGCCAAAAAGGACAGGCGCAATTATCTGGCTACACCTTC
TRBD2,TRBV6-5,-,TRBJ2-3,CASSSRGGSTDTQYF,TGTGCCAGCAGTTCGCGGGGGGGAAGCACAGATACGCAGTATTTT
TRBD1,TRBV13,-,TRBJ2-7,CASSLGDRESGEQYF,TGTGCCAGCAGCTTAGGGGACAGGGAAAGCGGCGAGCAGTACTTC
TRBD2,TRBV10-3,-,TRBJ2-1,CAISPQTRGEQFF,TGTGCCATCAGCCCTCAGACGCGGGGGGAGCAGTTCTTC
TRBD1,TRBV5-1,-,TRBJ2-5,CASSPGQAGGLETQYF,TGCGCCAGCAGCCCGGGACAGGCAGGGGGTTTGGAGACCCAGTACTTC
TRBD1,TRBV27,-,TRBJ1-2,CASSLSGTGRYGYTF,TGTGCCAGCAGTTTATCGGGGACAGGGCGCTATGGCTACACCTTC
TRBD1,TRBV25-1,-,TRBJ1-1,CASSDTRGQGPRRAFF,TGTGCCAGCAGTGATACGAGGGGACAGGGACCCCGTCGTGCTTTCTTT
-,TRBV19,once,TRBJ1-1,CASTLRQGLNTEAFF,TGTGCCAGTACCTTGAGGCAGGGGCTGAACACTGAAGCTTTCTTT
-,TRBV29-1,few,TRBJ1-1,CSVEGGARTEAFF,TGCAGCGTTGAGGGGGGGGCGCGAACTGAAGCTTTCTTT
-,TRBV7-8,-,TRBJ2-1,CASSYSRGEQFF,TGTGCCAGCAGCTACTCCCGGGGGGAGCAGTTCTTC
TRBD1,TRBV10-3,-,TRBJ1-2,CAIQGQGVHGYTF,TGTGCCATCCAGGGACAGGGCGTGCATGGCTACACCTTC
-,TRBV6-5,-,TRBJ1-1,CASSYLSNTEAFF,TGTGCCAGCAGTTACTTATCGAACACTGAAGCTTTCTTT
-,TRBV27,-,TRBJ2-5,CASSPDRHKETQYF,TGTGCCAGCAGTCCCGATCGTCACAAAGAGACCCAGTACTTC
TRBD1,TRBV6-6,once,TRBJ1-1,CASSRGTGSEAFF,TGTGCCAGCAGCCGAGGGACAGGGAGTGAAGCTTTCTTT
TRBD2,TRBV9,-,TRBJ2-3,CASSVGSGGYYTITTDTQYF,TGTGCCAGCAGCGTTGGGAGCGGGGGGTACTACACTATAACCACAGATACGCAGTATTTT
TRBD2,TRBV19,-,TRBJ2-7,CATAAGGSGYEQYF,TGTGCCACGGCCGCGGGGGGGTCAGGGTACGAGCAGTACTTC
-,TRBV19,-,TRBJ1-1,CASRNPRRDKNTEAFF,TGTGCCAGTAGAAACCCCCGCAGGGATAAGAACACTGAAGCTTTCTTT
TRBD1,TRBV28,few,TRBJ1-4,CASSSTGGLGEKLFF,TGTGCCAGCAGTTCCACAGGGGGCTTAGGTGAAAAACTGTTTTTT
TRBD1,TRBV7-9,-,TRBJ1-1,CASSKSGTGQNTEAFF,TGTGCCAGCAGCAAATCCGGGACAGGCCAGAACACTGAAGCTTTCTTT
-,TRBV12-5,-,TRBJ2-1,CASGLVWRGRQFF,TGTGCTAGTGGTTTGGTGTGGAGGGGCCGGCAGTTCTTC
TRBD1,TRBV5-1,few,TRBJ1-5,CASPGQIDQPQHF,TGCGCCAGCCCGGGACAGATTGATCAGCCCCAGCATTTT